The sequence of this T cell receptor (beta chain) was determined in a study of blood T cell repertoires in COVID-19. Turning to the study itself: COVID-19 samples collected from the United States, Italy and Spain covered acute and convalescent phases. PBMCs, B-cell-depleted T cells, or T cells provided the cDNA or gDNA that made up the material.

The length of the CDR3 is 15 residues. Germline CDR1 is MNHEY and CDR2 is SVGAGI. Germline trimming cut 7 bases from V and 7 bases from J; bases unmatched to any gene: 13. In the authors' workflow: Nucleated cell number was recorded as an estimate derived from reference gene primer amplification. Assay used: immunoSEQ multiplex PCR; TCRdb lists only in-frame clones, some missing. V, J and clone size were drawn from that table, and D and trimming were deduced from the DNA. The sample holds about 200,000 clones, about 85% seen once. The source is a man aged 55 to 70 with active or convalescent COVID-19. This chain connects TRBV6-5 to TRBJ1-2, with TRBD1 matching over 9 bases. Sequenced sample: peripheral blood. CDR3 residues: CASTYLTGGEGGYTF. The CDR3 DNA is TGTGCCAGCACCTACCTGACAGGGGGGGAGGGTGGCTACACCTTC.